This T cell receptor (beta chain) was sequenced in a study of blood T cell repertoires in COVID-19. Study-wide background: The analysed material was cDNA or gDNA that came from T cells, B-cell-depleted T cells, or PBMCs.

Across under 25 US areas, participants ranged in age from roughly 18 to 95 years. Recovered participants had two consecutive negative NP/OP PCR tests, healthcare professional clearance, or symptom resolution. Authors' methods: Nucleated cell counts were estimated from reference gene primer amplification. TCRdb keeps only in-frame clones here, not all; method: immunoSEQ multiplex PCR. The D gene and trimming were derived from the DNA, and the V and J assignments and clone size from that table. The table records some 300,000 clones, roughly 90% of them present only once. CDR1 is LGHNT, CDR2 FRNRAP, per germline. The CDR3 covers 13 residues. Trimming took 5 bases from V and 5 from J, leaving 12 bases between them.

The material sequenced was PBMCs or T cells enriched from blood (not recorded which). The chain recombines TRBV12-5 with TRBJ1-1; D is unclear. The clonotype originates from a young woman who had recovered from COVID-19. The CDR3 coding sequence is TGTGCTAGTGGTCCGGGAGGGAGGACTGAAGCTTTCTTT. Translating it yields CASGPGGRTEAFF.